This TCR beta chain was identified during a study of T-cell reconstitution after alpha-beta-depleted transplantation in children. This clonotype showed up just once. This sample's TCRbeta library carried unique molecular identifier barcodes. TCRdb used MiXCR to reprocess the PCR reads, holding one entry per CDR3 protein. In the table there are about 1,000,000 distinct CDR3 sequences, around 30% of which are singletons. The CDR3 has 14 residues. The V and J ends lost 4 bases and 7 bases respectively, with 15 bases between them. Germline V lookup: CDR1 SGHKS, CDR2 YYEKEE (reference sequence). The V and J genes are TRBV5-5 and TRBJ1-5, with D uncertain. This TCR came from a boy under two years old who had a stem cell transplant for SCID, so the T cells may come from the graft donor. The starting material was PBMCs, mostly from graft donor cells, obtained 360 days after TCRalphabeta/CD19-depleted stem cell transplant. The CDR3: CASSQTPLGQPQHF. In DNA form, the CDR3 reads TGTGCCAGCAGCCAGACTCCCCTCGGCCAGCCCCAGCATTTT.